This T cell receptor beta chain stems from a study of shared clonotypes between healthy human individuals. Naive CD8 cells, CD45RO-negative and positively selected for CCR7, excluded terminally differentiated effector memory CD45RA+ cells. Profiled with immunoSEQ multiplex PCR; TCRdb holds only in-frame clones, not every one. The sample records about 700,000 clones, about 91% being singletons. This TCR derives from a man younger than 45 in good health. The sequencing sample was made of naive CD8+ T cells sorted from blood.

The CDR3 nucleotides read TGTGCCAGTGGGAAAACCGGGACTAACTATGGCTACACCTTC. Protein: CASGKTGTNYGYTF. J is TRBJ1-2 and V is TRBV28; D unclear. The V gene's germline CDR1 is MDHEN and CDR2 SYDVKM. V dropped 9 bases and J dropped 0 bases, with 14 bases sitting between them. This CDR3 has 14 residues.